These 23 T cell receptor beta chains originate from one sample sequenced in a study of T cell responses to AZD1222 COVID-19 vaccine. Clones were read by immunoSEQ multiplex PCR, and TCRdb kept only the in-frame ones, dropping some. The sample lists 100,000 to 150,000 clones, roughly nine tenths occurring once. The sequenced sample was peripheral blood, obtained on day 0 of AZD1222 vaccination. These receptors were taken from an adult in good health.

This chain joins TRBV2 and TRBJ1-1; TRBD1 is a possible D gene (5 bases). Germline values: CDR1 SNHLY, CDR2 FYNNEI. V was clipped by 6 bases and J by 7 bases, with 12 bases between them. The CDR3 is 12 amino acids. CDR3 loop: CASSGATFEAFF. CDR3 DNA: TGTGCCAGCAGCGGGGCGACTTTTGAAGCTTTCTTT. Combining the CDR3 with reference TRBV2 and TRBJ1-1 gives the whole variable domain EPEVTQTPSHQVTQMGQEVILRCVPISNHLYFYWYRQILGQKVEFLVSFYNNEISEKSEIFDDQFSVERPDGSNFTLKIRSTKLEDSAMYFCASSGATFEAFFGQGTRLTVV.

The chain employs TRBV15 and TRBJ2-1, with D perhaps matching TRBD2 (6 bases). Germline CDR1 reads LNHNV; CDR2 reads YYDKDF (reference sequence). The CDR3 has 14 amino acids. Trimming took 5 bases from V and 2 from J, leaving 10 bases between them. CDR3 loop: CATSRRGAYNEQFF. In DNA, the CDR3 is TGTGCCACCAGCCGGCGGGGCGCCTACAATGAGCAGTTCTTC.

The chain uses TRBV28 and TRBJ1-5, with 7 bases lining up with TRBD1. The CDR3 sequence is 16 residues long. Trimming at V came to 10 bases and at J to 6 bases, leaving 18 bases not matched to a gene. Germline loops: CDR1 MDHEN, CDR2 SYDVKM. This CDR3 is CAISGRGGNSGQPQHF. CDR3 in DNA: TGTGCCATTTCTGGCAGGGGGGGCAATTCAGGTCAGCCCCAGCATTTT.

V and J are TRBV6-6 and TRBJ2-7, with a tentative D call TRBD1 (5 bases). The germline gives CDR1 MNHNY, CDR2 SVGAGI (reference sequence). The CDR3 is 15 residues long. With 2 bases removed from V and 5 bases from J, the gap between germline ends came to 16 bases. The CDR3 nucleotides are TGTGCCAGCAGTTACGAAGGAACAGGCCGCCACGAGCAGTACTTC. It translates to CASSYEGTGRHEQYF.

V gene TRBV4-1 combines with J gene TRBJ2-7; 7 nucleotides agree with TRBD1. The CDR3 is made up of 15 amino acids. After removal of 4 bases from V and 7 bases from J, the junction contained 13 bases not matched to a gene. Germline loops: CDR1 MGHRA, CDR2 YSYEKL. Written as DNA, the CDR3 is TGCGCCAGCAGCCCACCGACAGGGACCCCAGGGGAGCAGTACTTC. This codes for CASSPPTGTPGEQYF.

The V and J genes are TRBV7-9 and TRBJ2-7; 9 bases align to TRBD1. The V gene end was trimmed by 4 bases and the J gene end by 2 bases; junction bases not matched to a gene: 9. The CDR3 length is 16 residues. In germline, CDR1 is SEHNR, CDR2 FQNEAQ (reference sequence). CDR3 nucleotides: TGTGCCAGCAGCTCTGCCGGGACAGGGTTTCCCTACGAGCAGTACTTC. Translation gives CASSSAGTGFPYEQYF.

This chain links TRBV30 with TRBJ2-3; the D is unclear. Trimming took 0 bases from V and 4 from J, leaving 8 bases between them. Germline V CDR1 and CDR2: GTSNPN, SVGIG (reference sequence). The CDR3 extends over 13 amino acids. The CDR3 DNA reads TGTGCCTGGAGTGTATCTCCACCAGATACGCAGTATTTT. Protein: CAWSVSPPDTQYF.

The rearrangement joins TRBV24-1 to TRBJ1-5; 9 bases match TRBD1. CDR1 KGHDR and CDR2 SFDVKD come from the germline V gene. The V segment lost 3 bases and the J segment 7 bases; nucleotides outside the gene matches: 6. The CDR3 spans 15 residues. The CDR3 spells CATSDPTGGEQPQHF. CDR3 sequence (DNA): TGTGCCACCAGTGATCCGACAGGGGGTGAACAGCCCCAGCATTTT.

V usage is TRBV6-5 and J usage is TRBJ2-3; TRBD2 is a possible D gene (5 bases). V was cut by 2 bases and J by 0 bases, with 12 bases left in between. Germline V gene sequence: CDR1 MNHEY, CDR2 SVGAGI. There are 16 residues in the CDR3. This CDR3 is CASSYTRDTSTDTQYF. CDR3 sequence (DNA): TGTGCCAGCAGTTACACCCGGGATACTAGCACAGATACGCAGTATTTT.

V is TRBV6-5 and J is TRBJ1-6, with D tentatively TRBD1 (6 bases). V was trimmed by 5 bases and J by 6 bases, leaving 11 bases between them. From germline, CDR1 is MNHEY and CDR2 SVGAGI. This CDR3 spans 14 amino acids. The CDR3 is CASSTGQTNSPLHF. Here the CDR3 DNA reads TGTGCCAGCAGTACCGGACAGACTAATTCACCCCTCCACTTT.

The chain has TRBV11-3 and TRBJ2-1; tentatively, D is TRBD2 (5 bases). In germline, CDR1 is SGHNT, CDR2 YENEEA. V was trimmed by 5 bases and J by 10 bases, leaving 21 bases between them. This CDR3 has 15 amino acids. For the CDR3, the DNA is TGTGCCAGCAGCCGACCACTAGGTGGGGTGGACGAGCAGTTCTTC. Translation: CASSRPLGGVDEQFF.

V and J are TRBV4-3 and TRBJ1-2; D is uncertain. The CDR3 has 16 residues. The V and J ends lost 0 bases and 8 bases respectively, with 19 bases between them. Germline CDR1 and CDR2: LGHNA and YSLEER. CDR3 amino acids: CASSQDAGPRNAGYTF. DNA of the CDR3: TGCGCCAGCAGCCAAGACGCAGGCCCACGCAACGCCGGCTACACCTTC.

This clone was detected once. The V gene is TRBV7-2, the J gene TRBJ2-7; 11 nucleotides align to TRBD2. The CDR3 sequence is 15 residues long. With 4 bases clipped from V and 1 base from J, the junction kept 3 bases outside the gene matches. Germline V lookup: CDR1 SGHTA, CDR2 FQGNSA. The CDR3 loop reads CASSWVAGGSYEQYF. CDR3 nucleotides: TGTGCCAGCAGCTGGGTAGCGGGGGGGTCCTACGAGCAGTACTTC.

The chain joins TRBV7-8 to TRBJ2-7; D ambiguous. V was shortened by 3 bases and J by 3 bases, with 6 bases between the two germline ends. The length of the CDR3 is 12 residues. Germline V gene data show CDR1 as SGHVS and CDR2 as FQNEAQ. This chain's CDR3 is CASSFPHYEQYF. CDR3 nucleotide sequence: TGTGCCAGCAGCTTCCCCCACTACGAGCAGTACTTC.

V usage is TRBV2 and J usage is TRBJ2-1; 10 bases fit TRBD1. The CDR3 loop spans 15 amino acids. The trim removed 2 bases at V and 3 bases at J, leaving 1 base unmatched. Germline V gene sequence: CDR1 SNHLY, CDR2 FYNNEI. The CDR3 protein is CASSERDRGYNEQFF. In DNA, the CDR3 is TGTGCCAGCAGTGAAAGGGACAGGGGCTACAATGAGCAGTTCTTC.

This rearrangement joins TRBV19 to TRBJ2-1; D possibly corresponds to TRBD2 (6 bases). The V gene's germline CDR1 is LNHDA and CDR2 SQIVND (reference sequence). The V end lost 4 bases, the J end lost 9 bases, and 25 bases lay between the germline ends. This CDR3 has 17 amino acids. The CDR3 DNA reads TGTGCCAGTAGTACCTTCTTTACAGTGGGGCCGGAGGGTGAGCAGTTCTTC. Its protein is CASSTFFTVGPEGEQFF.

The chain is built from TRBV6-5 and TRBJ2-3; D is unclear. The V gene's germline CDR1 is MNHEY and CDR2 SVGAGI. Trimming left V 6 bases short and J 5 bases short, with 9 bases between. The CDR3 runs to 12 residues. The CDR3 loop reads CASRAQGDTQYF. The CDR3 nucleotides read TGTGCCAGCAGGGCCCAAGGAGATACGCAGTATTTT.

On this clone: The sample contains more than one DNA sequence encoding this CDR3. This sequence joins TRBV6-5 and TRBJ1-2; D gene ambiguous. This CDR3 region has 13 residues. Looked up from germline, CDR1 is MNHEY and CDR2 is SVGAGI. Trimming left V 0 bases short and J 7 bases short, with 9 bases between. The chain's CDR3 is CASSYSEGFGYTF. CDR3 DNA sequence: TGTGCCAGCAGTTACTCGGAAGGGTTTGGCTACACCTTC.

V is TRBV7-3 and J is TRBJ2-1; a weak D match, TRBD1 (6 bases). The V end was cut by 5 bases, the J end by 3 bases, with 14 bases between. Germline CDR1 reads SGHTA; CDR2 reads FQGTGA. CDR3 size: 15 residues. CDR3 sequence: CASSETPDSYNEQFF. Here the CDR3 DNA reads TGTGCCAGCAGCGAAACCCCGGACAGCTACAATGAGCAGTTCTTC. Using reference TRBV7-3 and TRBJ2-1 for the parts outside the CDR3, the full variable domain is GAGVSQTPSNKVTEKGKYVELRCDPISGHTALYWYRQSLGQGPEFLIYFQGTGAADDSGLPNDRFFAVRPEGSVSTLKIQRTERGDSAVYLCASSETPDSYNEQFFGPGTRLTVL.

This clone showed up just once. J is TRBJ2-1 and V is TRBV11-3; TRBD1 aligns across 7 bases. Trimming removed 5 bases from V and 5 bases from J; junction bases left unmatched: 6. The CDR3 extends over 14 amino acids. Germline V CDR1 and CDR2: SGHNT, YENEEA. The CDR3 reads CASSTWDSNNEQFF. CDR3 nucleotides: TGTGCCAGCAGCACATGGGACAGTAACAATGAGCAGTTCTTC.

This chain links TRBV6-6 with TRBJ1-5; no clear D gene. The CDR3 consists of 13 residues. Trimming took off 5 bases at V and 4 bases at J, with 9 bases between the two ends. The germline V gene has CDR1 MNHNY and CDR2 SVGAGI (reference sequence). The CDR3 bases are TGTGCCAGCAGTCGGGCGTATAATCAGCCCCAGCATTTT. Translation gives CASSRAYNQPQHF.

The gene calls are TRBV7-8 and TRBJ2-5; the match to TRBD2 covers 7 bases. Germline CDR1 is SGHVS and CDR2 is FQNEAQ. This CDR3 is built from 15 residues. Trimming cost V 4 bases and J 0 bases; bases outside gene matches: 5. Here the CDR3 DNA reads TGTGCCAGCAGCTCCGCAGCGGGGTACCAAGAGACCCAGTACTTC. As protein: CASSSAAGYQETQYF.

About this clone itself: Compared with germline, one end of the junction differs, possibly owing to a read error. The chain has TRBV6-5 and TRBJ1-2; 7 bases match TRBD1. The V gene's germline CDR1 is MNHEY and CDR2 SVGAGI. CDR3 length equals 11 residues. The CDR3 bases are TGTGCCAGCAGGGGGGGCCGAGGACAGGTCTTC. It encodes CASRGGRGQVF.